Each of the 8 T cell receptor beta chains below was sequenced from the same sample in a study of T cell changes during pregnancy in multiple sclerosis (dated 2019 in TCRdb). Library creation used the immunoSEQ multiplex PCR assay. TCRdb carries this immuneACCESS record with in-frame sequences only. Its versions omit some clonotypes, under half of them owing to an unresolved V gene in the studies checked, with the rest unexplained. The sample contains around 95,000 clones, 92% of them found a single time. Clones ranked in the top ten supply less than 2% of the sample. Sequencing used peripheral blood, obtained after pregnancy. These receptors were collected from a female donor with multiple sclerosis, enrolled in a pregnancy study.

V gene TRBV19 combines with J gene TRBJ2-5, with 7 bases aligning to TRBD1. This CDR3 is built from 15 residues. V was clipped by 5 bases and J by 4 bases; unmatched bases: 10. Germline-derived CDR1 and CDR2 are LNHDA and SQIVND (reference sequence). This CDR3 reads CASSSVGGAAETQYF. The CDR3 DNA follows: TGTGCCAGTAGTTCAGTAGGGGGCGCAGCAGAGACCCAGTACTTC.

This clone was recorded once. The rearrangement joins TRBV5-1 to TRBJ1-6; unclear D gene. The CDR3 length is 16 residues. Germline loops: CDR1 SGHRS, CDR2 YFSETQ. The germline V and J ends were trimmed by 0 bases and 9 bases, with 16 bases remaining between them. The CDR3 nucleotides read TGCGCCAGCAGCTTGGATGCCAGGATCCCTGCTTCACCCCTCCACTTT. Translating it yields CASSLDARIPASPLHF. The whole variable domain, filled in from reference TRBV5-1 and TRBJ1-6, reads KAGVTQTPRYLIKTRGQQVTLSCSPISGHRSVSWYQQTPGQGLQFLFEYFSETQRNKGNFPGRFSGRQFSNSRSEMNVSTLELGDSALYLCASSLDARIPASPLHFGNGTRLTVT.

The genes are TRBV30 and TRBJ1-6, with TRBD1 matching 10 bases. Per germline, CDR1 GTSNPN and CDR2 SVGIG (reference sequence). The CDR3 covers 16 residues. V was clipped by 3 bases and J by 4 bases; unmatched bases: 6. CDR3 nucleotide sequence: TGTGCCTGGAGGACGGGGGGACAGGGGTATAATTCACCCCTCCACTTT. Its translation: CAWRTGGQGYNSPLHF.

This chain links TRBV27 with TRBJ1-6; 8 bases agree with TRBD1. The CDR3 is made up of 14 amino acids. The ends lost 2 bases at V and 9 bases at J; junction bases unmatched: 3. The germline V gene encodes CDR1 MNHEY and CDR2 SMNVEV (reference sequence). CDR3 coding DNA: TGTGCCAGCAGTTTAAGGACAGGGACTTCACCCCTCCACTTT. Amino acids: CASSLRTGTSPLHF.

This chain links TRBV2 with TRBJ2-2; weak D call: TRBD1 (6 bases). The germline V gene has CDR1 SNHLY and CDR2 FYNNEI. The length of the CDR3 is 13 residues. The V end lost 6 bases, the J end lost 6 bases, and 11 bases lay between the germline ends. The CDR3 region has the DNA TGTGCCAGCAGAAAACAGGGAGCCGGGGAGCTGTTTTTT. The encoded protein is CASRKQGAGELFF.

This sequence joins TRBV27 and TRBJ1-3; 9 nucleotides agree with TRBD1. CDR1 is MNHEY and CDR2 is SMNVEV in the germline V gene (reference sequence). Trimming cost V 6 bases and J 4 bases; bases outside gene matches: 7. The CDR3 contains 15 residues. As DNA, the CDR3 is TGTGCCAGCAGACGAAGGACAGGGGACGGAAACACCATATATTTT. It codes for CASRRRTGDGNTIYF.

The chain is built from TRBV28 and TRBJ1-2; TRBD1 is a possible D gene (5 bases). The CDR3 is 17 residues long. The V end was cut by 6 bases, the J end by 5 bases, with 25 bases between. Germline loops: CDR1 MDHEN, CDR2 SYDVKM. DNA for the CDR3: TGTGCCAGCAGGGTCGAACCAGGAGGGGCCCTTAAGTATGGCTACACCTTC. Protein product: CASRVEPGGALKYGYTF.

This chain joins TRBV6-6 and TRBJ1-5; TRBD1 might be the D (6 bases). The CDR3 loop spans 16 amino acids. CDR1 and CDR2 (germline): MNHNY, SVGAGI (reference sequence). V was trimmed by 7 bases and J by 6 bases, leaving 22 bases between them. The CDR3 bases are TGTGCCAGCACACAGCCCCAGCCCTCAGGGGTTCAGCCCCAGCATTTT. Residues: CASTQPQPSGVQPQHF.